Listed here are 23 T cell receptor beta chains from one sample, sequenced in a study of early T cells in non-severe SARS-CoV-2 infection. A single record per CDR3 protein comes from TCRdb applying MiXCR to the 5' RACE reads. In the table there are 35,000 to 40,000 distinct CDR3 sequences, roughly 5% of which are singletons. Material for sequencing was whole blood. These receptors were obtained from an adult who was a healthcare worker with PCR-confirmed SARS-CoV-2 infection or an uninfected control (not recorded which).

This clonotype turned up a few times. The chain joins TRBV7-9 to TRBJ2-5, with a tentative D call TRBD1 (5 bases). This CDR3 has 13 residues. The germline V and J ends were trimmed by 10 bases and 1 base, with 13 bases remaining between them. Germline lookup yields CDR1 SEHNR and CDR2 FQNEAQ (reference sequence). The CDR3 here is CATGPDSQETQYF. DNA for the CDR3: TGTGCCACCGGACCCGACAGCCAAGAGACCCAGTACTTC.

This clonotype came up many times. The chain has TRBV7-2 and TRBJ2-1; the match to TRBD1 covers 7 bases. After removal of 5 bases from V and 7 bases from J, the junction contained 5 bases not matched to a gene. Germline CDR1 reads SGHTA; CDR2 reads FQGNSA. The CDR3 consists of 13 residues. CDR3 sequence reads: CASSPGQPNEQFF. Written as DNA, the CDR3 is TGTGCCAGCAGCCCGGGACAGCCAAATGAGCAGTTCTTC.

This clonotype was detected ten times or more. V usage is TRBV20-1 and J usage is TRBJ2-1; D may be TRBD2 (6 bases). Looked up from germline, CDR1 is DFQATT and CDR2 is SNEGSKA (reference sequence). V was clipped by 3 bases and J by 0 bases, with 9 bases between them. This CDR3 has 14 residues. CDR3 nucleotides: TGCAGTGCTAGCGGGAGAAACTCCTACAATGAGCAGTTCTTC. Encoded protein: CSASGRNSYNEQFF.

This clonotype was observed at least ten times. The gene calls are TRBV11-2 and TRBJ2-7; TRBD1 agrees at 7 bases. This CDR3 contains 13 residues. Germline CDR1 is SGHAT and CDR2 is FQNNGV. J lost 5 bases, V lost 5 bases, and 6 bases had no gene match. The CDR3 is CASSHRGLHEQYF. CDR3 sequence (DNA): TGTGCCAGCAGCCACAGGGGTCTACACGAGCAGTACTTC.

This clonotype was counted only a few times. The chain combines TRBV9 with TRBJ1-2, with D perhaps TRBD1 (5 bases). The ends were cut back, 3 bases at V and 5 bases at J, with 23 bases in the middle. The CDR3 spans 17 residues. Germline V CDR1 and CDR2: SGDLS, YYNGEE. CDR3 in DNA: TGTGCCAGCAGCGAGGGACCTTCAAATTACGGATCGTATGGCTACACCTTC. Its protein product is CASSEGPSNYGSYGYTF.

This clonotype was seen at least ten times. The junction shows a germline mismatch at one end, possibly a read error. V gene TRBV4-3 combines with J gene TRBJ2-7; the D call may be TRBD1 or TRBD2 (5 bases each). CDR1 is LGHNA, CDR2 YSLEER, per germline. This CDR3 has 15 amino acids. The DNA of the CDR3 is TGCGCCAGCAACCAAGACCGGGACGCCTCCTACGAGCAGTACTTC. Encoded protein: CASNQDRDASYEQYF.

This clonotype came up many times. This chain uses TRBV20-1 with TRBJ2-5; 8 bases match TRBD2. Germline V gives CDR1 DFQATT, CDR2 SNEGSKA (reference sequence). V dropped 2 bases and J dropped 4; count of bases not matched to a gene: 15. This CDR3 spans 17 amino acids. The CDR3 loop is CSARPPAGGGDLETQYF. DNA of the CDR3: TGCAGTGCTAGACCCCCCGCGGGGGGAGGGGATCTAGAGACCCAGTACTTC.

This clonotype was counted many times. V is TRBV30 and J is TRBJ1-2; D possibly corresponds to TRBD1 (5 bases). Germline values: CDR1 GTSNPN, CDR2 SVGIG (reference sequence). CDR3 length: 12 residues. V lost 1 base and J lost 12, with 15 bases in between. The CDR3 bases are TGTGCCTGGAGTGACTCCGGGGACGTCCACACCTTC. This encodes CAWSDSGDVHTF. Together with reference TRBV30 and TRBJ1-2, the CDR3 gives the full variable domain: SQTIHQWPATLVQPVGSPLSLECTVEGTSNPNLYWYRQAAGRGLQLLFYSVGIGQISSEVPQNLSASRPQDRQFILSSKKLLLSDSGFYLCAWSDSGDVHTFGSGTRLTVV.

In its sample, this clonotype was seen many times. CDR3 in amino acids: CASSLDRGGNIQYF. In DNA form, the CDR3 reads TGTGCCAGCAGCTTAGACAGGGGCGGTAACATTCAGTACTTC. The genes are TRBV7-2 and TRBJ2-4; the match to TRBD1 covers 7 bases. Germline V gene data show CDR1 as SGHTA and CDR2 as FQGNSA. J gave up 7 bases and V 1 base, and 4 bases lay outside the gene matches. The CDR3 totals 14 residues.

The rearrangement links TRBV24-1 to TRBJ2-1, with 11 bases matching TRBD2. This CDR3 has 16 amino acids. V was pared by 4 bases and J by 3 bases, with 4 bases of the junction left unmatched. The germline V gene has CDR1 KGHDR and CDR2 SFDVKD. As DNA, the CDR3 is TGTGCCACCAGTGACGCCGGGACTAGCGGCTACAATGAGCAGTTCTTC. This sequence encodes CATSDAGTSGYNEQFF.

This clonotype appeared many times. This rearrangement joins TRBV3-1 to TRBJ1-1; D is ambiguous. V lost 4 bases and J 0 bases, leaving 9 bases between the germline ends. CDR1 is LGHDT and CDR2 is YNNKEL in the germline V gene (reference sequence). CDR3 length equals 14 residues. The CDR3 region is CASSPVSVNTEAFF. The CDR3 nucleotides read TGTGCCAGCAGCCCTGTGAGCGTGAACACTGAAGCTTTCTTT.

This clonotype was detected many times. This chain uses TRBV6-2 or TRBV6-3 with TRBJ2-7; D is uncertain. The CDR3 runs 14 residues. V gave up 0 bases and J gave up 1 base, with 7 bases separating them. CDR1 and CDR2 (germline): MNHEY, SVGEGT. CDR3 bases: TGTGCCAGCAGTTACTCGACCGCGTCCTACGAGCAGTACTTC. It yields the protein CASSYSTASYEQYF.

This clonotype has more than one count but fewer than ten. CDR3 in DNA: TGTGCCAGCAGCGACCCGGGACTAGCGGGGGGGCCGGGCGAGCAGTACTTC. Amino acid sequence: CASSDPGLAGGPGEQYF. The V gene is TRBV7-2, the J gene TRBJ2-7, with 16 bases identical to TRBD2. Germline V gives CDR1 SGHTA, CDR2 FQGNSA. This CDR3 has 17 residues. With 5 bases clipped from V and 6 bases from J, the junction kept 10 bases outside the gene matches.

This chain joins TRBV7-9 and TRBJ1-1, with TRBD1 as a possible D gene (5 bases). In germline, CDR1 is SEHNR, CDR2 FQNEAQ (reference sequence). This CDR3 has 13 residues. The V and J ends lost 0 bases and 5 bases respectively, with 7 bases between them. CDR3 in DNA: TGTGCCAGCAGCTTAGCAGGGGCTACTGAAGCTTTCTTT. This sequence encodes CASSLAGATEAFF.

Worth noting for this clonotype: Possible read error: a much larger clone is one base away. CDR3 region: CASSWARDRGREEQFF. CDR3 in DNA: TGTGCCAGCAGCTGGGCCCGGGACAGGGGGAGGGAGGAGCAGTTCTTC. The chain has TRBV7-2 and TRBJ2-1, with TRBD1 identical over 11 bases. The V segment lost 4 bases and the J segment 10 bases; nucleotides outside the gene matches: 12. Germline V CDR1 and CDR2: SGHTA, FQGNSA. This CDR3 has 16 residues.

This clonotype was counted at least ten times. This chain uses TRBV29-1 with TRBJ1-5; weak D call: TRBD1 (5 bases). The CDR3 totals 15 residues. The V end was cut by 7 bases, the J end by 13 bases, with 29 bases between. Germline values: CDR1 SQVTM, CDR2 ANQGSEA. CDR3 nucleotide sequence: TGCAGCGCTGAGACCCTACAGGAGCCCTACGGGGTTCAGCATTTT. Its protein is CSAETLQEPYGVQHF.

This clonotype came up a few times. This chain joins TRBV18 and TRBJ2-3; 8 bases match TRBD1. CDR1 and CDR2 (germline): KGHSH, LQKENI. The V gene end was trimmed by 0 bases and the J gene end by 4 bases; junction bases not matched to a gene: 3. The CDR3 consists of 15 residues. The CDR3 nucleotides are TGTGCCAGCTCACCACCGGGACAGGAGGCAGATACGCAGTATTTT. This sequence encodes CASSPPGQEADTQYF.

As for this clonotype: One end of the junction does not line up with germline, which may come from a read error. V is TRBV7-8 and J is TRBJ1-4; D gene uncertain. This CDR3 is built from 15 residues. Germline CDR1 and CDR2: SGHVS and FQNEAQ. In nucleotides, the CDR3 is TGTGACAGCAGCTTAGGAGAGCGGGATGGTGAAAAACTGTTTTTT. This encodes CDSSLGERDGEKLFF.

The sample holds many counts of this clonotype. V and J are TRBV6-1 and TRBJ1-6; D is undetermined. This CDR3 contains 16 residues. Trimming stripped 5 bases from V and 5 bases from J, with 16 bases between. Looked up from germline, CDR1 is MNHNS and CDR2 is SASEGT. The CDR3 bases are TGTGCCAGCAGTCCGCGACCCGGATGGAATAATTCACCCCTCCACTTT. This codes for CASSPRPGWNNSPLHF.

This clonotype was counted ten times or more. The V gene is TRBV10-3, the J gene TRBJ2-3, with D uncertain. Germline CDR1 is ENHRY and CDR2 is SYGVKD. V lost 3 bases, J lost 6 bases, and 10 bases lay in between. The length of the CDR3 is 13 residues. The CDR3, as DNA: TGTGCCATCAGTGACCTGTCGACCGATACGCAGTATTTT. Translated, it gives CAISDLSTDTQYF.

This clonotype came up many times. The chain couples TRBV6-2 or TRBV6-3 to TRBJ2-7, with 10 bases fitting TRBD2. CDR3 length: 16 residues. V lost 2 bases and J lost 4; bases outside the gene matches: 8. Germline CDR1 and CDR2: MNHEY and SVGEGT. The CDR3 sequence is CASSYPPSGGEYEQYF. In nucleotides, the CDR3 is TGTGCCAGCAGTTACCCTCCTAGCGGGGGTGAGTACGAGCAGTACTTC.

This clonotype was recorded a few times. The chain uses TRBV5-5 and TRBJ1-1; D call uncertain. CDR3 length: 13 amino acids. Germline V gene data show CDR1 as SGHKS and CDR2 as YYEKEE (reference sequence). V was shortened by 2 bases and J by 4 bases, with 9 bases between the two germline ends. CDR3 in amino acids: CASSFQPGTEAFF. The CDR3 DNA follows: TGTGCCAGCAGCTTCCAACCTGGCACTGAAGCTTTCTTT.

This clonotype occurred many times. The chain employs TRBV5-6 and TRBJ2-3; maybe TRBD2 (7 bases). Germline loops: CDR1 SGHDT, CDR2 YYEEEE. V gave up 4 bases and J gave up 5 bases, with 20 bases separating them. The length of the CDR3 is 16 residues. The CDR3 spells CASSRRLGGAGDTQYF. The CDR3 coding sequence is TGTGCCAGCAGCCGCCGTTTAGGGGGGGCCGGAGATACGCAGTATTTT.